These 14 T cell receptor beta chains were all obtained from the same sample, sequenced in a study of T cells in Graves' hyperthyroidism and ophthalmopathy. RNA transcripts yielded amplified TCR beta CDR3 regions. Researchers ran a first-round RT-PCR on the TCR CDR3 using the HTBI primer set. TCRdb re-analysed the multiplex PCR reads in MiXCR, keeping a single row per CDR3 protein. The profile shows 490,000 or so distinct CDR3 sequences, around a fifth of them singletons. The sample consisted of blood. All receptors come from a woman in her 70s with Graves' ophthalmopathy.

V gene TRBV27 combines with J gene TRBJ1-2; TRBD1 might be the D (5 bases). CDR3 size: 17 residues. V was shortened by 5 bases and J by 8 bases, with 27 bases between the two germline ends. The germline V gene encodes CDR1 MNHEY and CDR2 SMNVEV (reference sequence). This chain's CDR3 is CASSAILGRGGLKGYTF. Written as DNA, the CDR3 is TGTGCCAGCAGTGCCATTCTGGGGCGGGGAGGGTTAAAGGGCTACACCTTC.

A note on this clonotype: At one boundary the junction diverges from the germline segment, which might be a read error. The chain employs TRBV6-5 and TRBJ2-1; weak D call: TRBD1 (5 bases). Germline V lookup: CDR1 MNHEY, CDR2 SVGAGI. The CDR3 length is 14 residues. The CDR3 spells CASSYSIWGNERFF. CDR3 bases: TGTGCCAGCAGTTACTCGATTTGGGGCAATGAGCGGTTCTTC.

The CDR3, as DNA: TGTGCCAGCAGTCCCCACATCTCACCGGGACTTTCCCCGGGGGGCTACACCTTC. It codes for CASSPHISPGLSPGGYTF. The gene calls are TRBV12-3 or TRBV12-4 and TRBJ1-2, with TRBD1 as a possible D gene (5 bases). Trimming stripped 5 bases from V and 8 bases from J, with 30 bases between. The CDR3 extends over 18 amino acids.

The V and J genes are TRBV12-3 or TRBV12-4 and TRBJ1-4; weak D call: TRBD1 (5 bases). The CDR3 runs 16 residues. Between the trimmed V and J ends, which lost 4 bases and 0 bases, there was a span of 12 bases. In DNA, the CDR3 is TGTGCCAGCAGTTATTTGGGGGGTTCAACTAATGAAAAACTGTTTTTT. The encoded protein is CASSYLGGSTNEKLFF.

There are many counts of this clonotype. The gene calls are TRBV28 and TRBJ2-7, with unresolved D. Germline loops: CDR1 MDHEN, CDR2 SYDVKM. V lost 5 bases, J lost 0 bases, and 5 bases lay in between. The CDR3 is 12 residues long. DNA of the CDR3: TGTGCCAGCAGTCCCCGCTCCTACGAGCAGTACTTC. The encoded protein is CASSPRSYEQYF.

In this sample, this clonotype turned up a few times. V usage is TRBV30 and J usage is TRBJ2-3; D unclear. The CDR3 contains 15 residues. The germline V gene encodes CDR1 GTSNPN and CDR2 SVGIG (reference sequence). The V and J ends lost 4 bases and 0 bases respectively, with 14 bases between them. In DNA form, the CDR3 reads TGTGCCTGGAACGATTTTGGGCCTAGCACAGATACGCAGTATTTT. Protein product: CAWNDFGPSTDTQYF.

This clonotype was detected ten times or more. This chain uses TRBV7-2 with TRBJ2-5; weak D call: TRBD2 (6 bases). V lost 3 bases to trimming and J lost 2 bases, with 13 bases between them. The germline V gene has CDR1 SGHTA and CDR2 FQGNSA. The CDR3 is 15 amino acids. The CDR3 nucleotides are TGTGCCAGCAGCTTGTCCGGGACTTATCAAGAGACCCAGTACTTC. Translated, it gives CASSLSGTYQETQYF.

This clonotype was found a few times. V and J are TRBV10-2 and TRBJ2-7; D is uncertain. The CDR3 extends over 13 amino acids. V lost 6 bases and J lost 1, with 10 bases in between. CDR1 and CDR2 (germline): WSHSY, SAAADI. For the CDR3, the DNA is TGCGCCAGCAGAGTTGAGGTTTCCTACGAGCAGTACTTC. This codes for CASRVEVSYEQYF.

The chain is built from TRBV20-1 and TRBJ2-7, with TRBD1 as a possible D gene (5 bases). This CDR3 spans 12 amino acids. Looked up from germline, CDR1 is DFQATT and CDR2 is SNEGSKA (reference sequence). V was shortened by 3 bases and J by 2 bases, with 8 bases between the two germline ends. The CDR3: CSARGRAYEQYF. The CDR3 nucleotides are TGCAGTGCTAGGGGCAGGGCCTACGAGCAGTACTTC.

This clonotype was detected ten times or more. This rearrangement joins TRBV28 to TRBJ1-2, with TRBD1 matching over 7 bases. The CDR3 runs 13 residues. Germline V gives CDR1 MDHEN, CDR2 SYDVKM. V shed 8 bases, J shed 8 bases, and the junction held 11 bases outside the gene matches. The CDR3 coding sequence is TGTGCCAGCCGGAGACAGGGTTTCTGGGGCTACACCTTC. Translation gives CASRRQGFWGYTF.

The chain links TRBV9 to TRBJ2-1, with D possibly TRBD1 on 6 matching bases. Per the germline V gene, CDR1 is SGDLS and CDR2 is YYNGEE. The V end lost 4 bases, the J end lost 6 bases, and 14 bases lay between the germline ends. This CDR3 has 14 residues. CDR3 region: CASSKRTAPNEQFF. In DNA, the CDR3 is TGTGCCAGCAGCAAACGGACAGCACCCAATGAGCAGTTCTTC. The full variable domain, completed using reference TRBV9 and TRBJ2-1, is DSGVTQTPKHLITATGQRVTLRCSPRSGDLSVYWYQQSLDQGLQFLIQYYNGEERAKGNILERFSAQQFPDLHSELNLSSLELGDSALYFCASSKRTAPNEQFFGPGTRLTVL.

This clonotype was seen more than once but under ten times. This chain joins TRBV7-3 and TRBJ2-7; 10 bases align to TRBD1. The trim removed 5 bases at V and 8 bases at J, leaving 12 bases unmatched. The CDR3 runs to 15 residues. From germline, CDR1 is SGHTA and CDR2 FQGTGA. The chain's CDR3 is CASSPYKGTGAKQYF. DNA for the CDR3: TGTGCCAGCAGCCCATACAAAGGGACAGGGGCTAAGCAGTACTTC.

On this clonotype: A much larger clone lies a single base off, so this may be a read error. J is TRBJ2-5 and V is TRBV3-1; D unclear. CDR3 size: 15 residues. V was trimmed by 4 bases and J by 5 bases, leaving 17 bases between them. Per germline, CDR1 LGHDT and CDR2 YNNKEL (reference sequence). This CDR3 reads CASSPPLEACETQYF. The CDR3, as DNA: TGTGCCAGCAGCCCTCCGCTAGAGGCGTGTGAGACCCAGTACTTC.

This clonotype has just a few counts. The CDR3 reads CASSSGRGRQPQHF. The DNA for the CDR3 is TGTGCCAGCAGTTCAGGCAGGGGGCGTCAGCCCCAGCATTTT. This rearrangement joins TRBV7-2 to TRBJ1-5, with TRBD1 matching over 8 bases. The V gene's germline CDR1 is SGHTA and CDR2 FQGNSA. The CDR3 has 14 amino acids. With 6 bases clipped from V and 6 bases from J, the junction kept 7 bases outside the gene matches.